The 14 T cell receptor beta chains listed next were all sequenced from one sample in a study of shared clonotypes between healthy human individuals. Assay used: immunoSEQ multiplex PCR; TCRdb lists only in-frame clones, some missing. The sample consists of about 480,000 clones, 75% to 80% of them appearing once. Material: PBMCs. The source is a woman aged 40 to 49 in good health. Some clones in this sample may be carry-over from other donors' samples.

The chain is built from TRBV29-1 and TRBJ1-1, with 7 bases matching TRBD1. V gave up 2 bases and J gave up 1 base; unmatched junction bases: 1. The CDR3 is made up of 13 amino acids. Germline V CDR1 and CDR2: SQVTM, ANQGSEA. DNA of the CDR3: TGCAGCGTTGAAACAGGGGAGAACACTGAAGCTTTCTTT. This translates into CSVETGENTEAFF.

This chain joins TRBV11-3 and TRBJ2-2, with D possibly matching TRBD2 (5 bases). V shed 3 bases and J shed 2 bases, with 10 bases lying between them. Per germline, CDR1 SGHNT and CDR2 YENEEA. The CDR3 has 15 amino acids. DNA for the CDR3: TGTGCCAGCAGCTTTAACCGGGATAACACCGGGGAGCTGTTTTTT. Its translation is CASSFNRDNTGELFF.

This rearrangement joins TRBV7-2 to TRBJ2-7; TRBD1 matches at 8 bases. CDR3 length: 15 residues. The germline V gene encodes CDR1 SGHTA and CDR2 FQGNSA. J was trimmed by 2 bases and V by 3 bases; bases with no gene match: 6. The CDR3 loop reads CASSFPDREAYEQYF. The DNA for the CDR3 is TGTGCCAGCAGCTTTCCGGACAGGGAGGCCTACGAGCAGTACTTC.

V usage is TRBV5-6 and J usage is TRBJ2-3, with no clear D. Trimming cost V 3 bases and J 0 bases, with 5 bases left between them. This CDR3 region has 13 residues. Germline lookup yields CDR1 SGHDT and CDR2 YYEEEE. The CDR3 reads CASSSSSTDTQYF. The CDR3 DNA reads as TGTGCCAGCAGCTCCTCTAGCACAGATACGCAGTATTTT.

The chain links TRBV29-1 to TRBJ1-1, with TRBD1 matching 8 bases. Germline CDR1 and CDR2: SQVTM and ANQGSEA. This CDR3 has 14 amino acids. After removal of 7 bases from V and 11 bases from J, the junction contained 18 bases not matched to a gene. This chain's CDR3 is CSGTGGLRGGDAFF. The DNA for the CDR3 is TGCAGCGGAACAGGGGGACTTAGGGGAGGTGATGCTTTCTTT.

This clone was picked up a small number of times. Other nucleotide sequences from this sample produce the same CDR3. The chain employs TRBV7-9 and TRBJ1-1; no definite D call. CDR1 and CDR2 (germline): SEHNR, FQNEAQ (reference sequence). The V end lost 3 bases, the J end lost 0 bases, and 2 bases lay between the germline ends. CDR3 size: 12 residues. CDR3 DNA: TGTGCCAGCAGCTTGGTGAACACTGAAGCTTTCTTT. It translates to CASSLVNTEAFF.

The rearrangement uses TRBV28 and TRBJ2-7, with a weak D call TRBD2 (6 bases). The CDR3 consists of 12 residues. Germline V gene data show CDR1 as MDHEN and CDR2 as SYDVKM. The germline V and J ends were trimmed by 8 bases and 0 bases, with 8 bases remaining between them. This CDR3 reads CASGGLSYEQYF. The CDR3 nucleotides are TGTGCCAGCGGGGGACTCTCCTACGAGCAGTACTTC.

V and J are TRBV19 and TRBJ1-2, with no clear D. CDR1 and CDR2 (germline): LNHDA, SQIVND (reference sequence). The CDR3 totals 15 residues. V shed 7 bases and J shed 3 bases, with 18 bases lying between them. This CDR3 is CASTQDGDSHYGYTF. The CDR3 DNA is TGTGCCAGTACCCAGGACGGAGATTCCCACTATGGCTACACCTTC.

The chain joins TRBV15 to TRBJ2-2; 8 nucleotides match TRBD1. CDR1 LNHNV and CDR2 YYDKDF come from the germline V gene (reference sequence). The CDR3 has 16 amino acids. After removal of 3 bases from V and 0 bases from J, the junction contained 3 bases not matched to a gene. The CDR3 sequence: CATSRGTGANTGELFF. CDR3 sequence (DNA): TGTGCCACCAGCAGGGGGACAGGAGCGAACACCGGGGAGCTGTTTTTT.

The chain employs TRBV4-3 and TRBJ1-2, with D unresolved. Germline CDR1 and CDR2: LGHNA and YSLEER. The CDR3 consists of 16 residues. The V gene lost 0 bases and the J gene lost 4 bases, with 15 bases spanning the gap. The CDR3 DNA reads TGCGCCAGCAGCCAAGATCCGAACTTTCTGGCCTATGGCTACACCTTC. This translates into CASSQDPNFLAYGYTF.

V is TRBV7-9 and J is TRBJ2-6; no definite D call. V was pared by 0 bases and J by 0 bases, with 9 bases between. CDR1 and CDR2 from the germline V gene are SEHNR and FQNEAQ (reference sequence). The CDR3 contains 17 residues. The CDR3 region is CASSLALGDSGANVLTF. The CDR3 region has the DNA TGTGCCAGCAGCTTAGCGTTGGGTGACTCTGGGGCCAACGTCCTGACTTTC. The complete variable domain, with remaining parts taken from reference TRBV7-9 and TRBJ2-6, reads DTGVSQNPRHKITKRGQNVTFRCDPISEHNRLYWYRQTLGQGPEFLTYFQNEAQLEKSRLLSDRFSAERPKGSFSTLEIQRTEQGDSAMYLCASSLALGDSGANVLTFGAGSRLTVL.

This sequence joins TRBV9 and TRBJ2-7, with D perhaps given as TRBD1 or TRBD2 (5 bases each). Trimming took 4 bases from V and 6 from J, leaving 23 bases between them. CDR1 and CDR2 from the germline V gene are SGDLS and YYNGEE. This CDR3 region has 16 residues. CDR3 DNA sequence: TGTGCCAGCAGCCCCCTGGGGGTGGTAGCTGCCGGCGAGCAGTACTTC. Protein product: CASSPLGVVAAGEQYF.

The chain carries TRBV10-3 and TRBJ1-5; TRBD1 aligns across 10 bases. The CDR3 length is 15 residues. The V gene end was trimmed by 10 bases and the J gene end by 2 bases; junction bases not matched to a gene: 8. Germline values: CDR1 ENHRY, CDR2 SYGVKD. The CDR3 nucleotides are TGTGCCACGTCAAACGGGACAGGGGGCAATCAGCCCCAGCATTTT. This codes for CATSNGTGGNQPQHF.

V gene TRBV28 combines with J gene TRBJ1-1, with a tentative D call TRBD1 (5 bases). Trimming cost V 5 bases and J 9 bases, with 16 bases left between them. Germline lookup yields CDR1 MDHEN and CDR2 SYDVKM. The length of the CDR3 is 13 residues. The CDR3 region is CASSIPEGLKAFF. In DNA form, the CDR3 reads TGTGCCAGCAGTATACCCGAGGGGCTGAAAGCTTTCTTT.